This TCR beta chain was captured by sequencing in a study of T cell responses to AZD1222 COVID-19 vaccine. Notes on the study in general: Vaccine-related CD4 TCRs covered spike, predominating at 160-218 and 743-854. Of the AZD1222 recipients, only five to seven were seropositive at baseline.

For this clone: Its antigen is unidentified.

The assay was immunoSEQ multiplex PCR, and TCRdb's table has in-frame clones only and misses some. The data hold about 120,000 clones, with about 90% observed a single time. This CDR3 contains 15 residues. The V end lost 2 bases, the J end lost 0 bases, and 9 bases lay between the germline ends. Germline CDR1 SEHNR, CDR2 FQNEAQ (reference sequence). The chain joins TRBV7-9 to TRBJ2-3; D remains ambiguous. The source material was peripheral blood, sampled on day 0 of AZD1222 vaccination. The TCR was taken from an adult in good health. CDR3 nucleotides: TGTGCCAGCAGCTTACTAGAATCTAGCACAGATACGCAGTATTTT. Amino acid sequence: CASSLLESSTDTQYF.